The following is a T cell receptor beta chain sequence with its context. This record belongs to a study of T cell responses to AZD1222 COVID-19 vaccine. Measured with immunoSEQ multiplex PCR; TCRdb has only the in-frame clones, and not every one. The sample lists approximately 210,000 clones, less than 95% seen once, with around 1.8% in the top ten. V lost 4 bases to trimming and J lost 3 bases; unmatched junction nucleotides: 15. Germline V gene lookup returns CDR1 SNHLY and CDR2 FYNNEI. This CDR3 spans 17 amino acids. The source is an adult who received the MenACWY meningococcal vaccine as a control. Here the sequenced sample was peripheral blood, taken 28 days after the second dose of the MenACWY control vaccine. The rearrangement joins TRBV2 to TRBJ2-7, with TRBD2 identical over 7 bases. CDR3 amino acids: CASSGGLEQDYDYEQYF. CDR3 nucleotide sequence: TGTGCCAGCAGTGGAGGACTAGAACAGGACTACGACTACGAGCAGTACTTC.